Listed below are T cell receptor beta chains from one sample, sequenced in a study of siplizumab effects on memory and regulatory T cells. Method: immunoSEQ multiplex PCR; TCRdb's copy keeps in-frame clones and lacks some. The sample carries roughly 64,000 clones, approximately 97% recorded once. The material sequenced was naive CD8+ T cells sorted from blood. These receptors were taken from a human donor in good health. Both conserved end residues are part of each CDR3. D genes are given only for firm matches. Clone size is stated in some rows and not others, as once, few, many or a class when expanded.

DNA	CDR3	V	J	D	size
TGTGCCAGCAGTTTAGTCAGGGTAGCCCAAGAGACCCAGTACTTC	CASSLVRVAQETQYF	TRBV27	TRBJ2-5	NA	NA
TGCGCCAGCAGCTTGCAGTGGACCGATGGCTACACCTTC	CASSLQWTDGYTF	TRBV5-1	TRBJ1-2	NA	NA
TGTGCCACCATGGAACTGGGAGAGACCCAGTACTTC	CATMELGETQYF	TRBV15	TRBJ2-5	NA	NA
TGCGCCAGCAGCCAGGGAGTAGCGAACTATGGCTACACCTTC	CASSQGVANYGYTF	TRBV4-1	TRBJ1-2	NA	NA
TGCACCAGCAGCGAAAGGACAGGACCCTCTGGGGCCAACGTCCTGACTTTC	CTSSERTGPSGANVLTF	TRBV1	TRBJ2-6	NA	NA
TGTGCCAGCAGTACGAGCGGGGGTTTCACAGATACGCAGTATTTT	CASSTSGGFTDTQYF	TRBV6-1	TRBJ2-3	TRBD2	NA
TGCAGCGTTGGGGTCTTATCGCCTAACGAGCAGTACTTC	CSVGVLSPNEQYF	TRBV29-1	TRBJ2-7	NA	once
TGTGCCAGAAGAGTTGCAACTAATGAAAAACTGTTTTTT	CARRVATNEKLFF	TRBV6-5	TRBJ1-4	NA	NA
TGTGCCAGCAGTTACGGGCAGGTAAACACTGAAGCTTTCTTT	CASSYGQVNTEAFF	TRBV6-5	TRBJ1-1	NA	once
TGCGCCAGCAGCCAAGATATGTCGGGTGCAGGGTATGGCTACACCTTC	CASSQDMSGAGYGYTF	TRBV4-3	TRBJ1-2	NA	NA
TGTGCCAGTAGTATAGGGCAGCAGATGAACACTGAAGCTTTCTTT	CASSIGQQMNTEAFF	TRBV19	TRBJ1-1	NA	NA
TGTGCCAGTAGTATTATGGGGGCGGGCACCGGGGAGCTGTTTTTT	CASSIMGAGTGELFF	TRBV19	TRBJ2-2	NA	NA
TGTGCCAGCAGGGTGGGACCTGAAGCTTTCTTT	CASRVGPEAFF	TRBV11-2	TRBJ1-1	NA	NA
TGTGCCAGTAGCATGACTGGAAATAGCAATCAGCCCCAGCATTTT	CASSMTGNSNQPQHF	TRBV19	TRBJ1-5	NA	NA
TGTGCCAGCAGCGGGACCCCTCGAGGGACCCAGTACTTC	CASSGTPRGTQYF	TRBV11-2	TRBJ2-5	NA	NA
TGTGCCTGGACCTCGGGGGGGAGAGAGACCCAGTACTTC	CAWTSGGRETQYF	TRBV30	TRBJ2-5	TRBD2	NA
TGTGCCAGCAGCTGGGACAACCAAGAGACCCAGTACTTC	CASSWDNQETQYF	TRBV7-9	TRBJ2-5	NA	NA
TGTGCCAGCAGTGTACAGGGGGCCACTGAAGCTTTCTTT	CASSVQGATEAFF	TRBV2	TRBJ1-1	TRBD1	NA
TGTGCCAGCAGTTTAGCGGGGAACTCTCAAGAGACCCAGTACTTC	CASSLAGNSQETQYF	TRBV27	TRBJ2-5	NA	NA
TGTGCCAGCAGCTTTAGACAGGGAGTATCCTACAATGAGCAGTTCTTC	CASSFRQGVSYNEQFF	TRBV7-6	TRBJ2-1	TRBD1	NA
TGTGCCAGCAGCCGGGCGGACAGCTTTGGAAACACCATATATTTT	CASSRADSFGNTIYF	TRBV7-9	TRBJ1-3	NA	once
TGTGCCATCGGGGGAGGGACTGAAGCTTTCTTT	CAIGGGTEAFF	TRBV6-5	TRBJ1-1	NA	NA
TGTGCCAGCAGCTCTGGTAGCGGGGGGACTCGCGAGCAGCACTTC	CASSSGSGGTREQHF	TRBV7-2	TRBJ2-7	TRBD2	NA
TGCGCCAGCAGCCAACAGGACACGTCTAACTATGGCTACACCTTC	CASSQQDTSNYGYTF	TRBV4-3	TRBJ1-2	NA	NA